This record covers a single TCR beta chain. Its antigen target is currently unknown. No base-level quality is on record; no much larger clone is a single base apart. These data belong to a study of shared clonotypes between healthy human individuals (dated by TCRdb to the early 2020s). Turning to the overall study: The cohort included a few men and a couple of women between 18 and 49 years of age. For each donor, three plates each were used for CD4 naive and CD4 memory, two plates were used for CD8 naive, and one plate was used for CD8 memory. To increase sequencing depth and limit assay-specific biases, TCR repertoire library preparation and sequencing were carried out by different laboratories using diverse techniques. The study deeply sequenced blood TCR repertoires of about five healthy adults to estimate repertoire size and the extent of clonotype sharing between individuals. Leukapheresis yielded between about 0.9 and 9 billion PBMCs per donor. On the study overall, not on this receptor specifically: Higher generation probabilities were observed for clonotypes shared by all four sorted-subset donors than for non-shared clonotypes. Estimated clonotype richness was generally larger for naive than for memory subsets. Pairwise subsampling led to the expectation that sequencing depth would affect the degree of clonotype sharing among donors. Because the study included a small number of donors, the genetic and exposure-history diversity represented was limited. Only blood was sampled, and tissue TCR repertoires likely differ from those in blood. Sharing across several donors was observed for around 4.8% of naive CD4, 3% to 3.5% of naive CD8, 2% to 2.5% of memory CD4, and roughly 0.43% of memory CD8 clonotypes. Incomplete sequencing was indicated by rarefaction of sorted-subset datasets, despite the large sequencing depth.

The donors were healthy, HIV-negative adults who had no recently reported acute infections or vaccinations. Every donor was a Caucasian adult residing in Nashville, Tennessee, USA. CD4+ T cells were enriched by magnetic negative selection; naive cells were then positively selected on CD45RA, and the negative fraction formed the memory subset. Blood was collected by leukapheresis, and PBMCs were isolated by Ficoll-Histopaque density gradient centrifugation and then cryopreserved in liquid nitrogen vapor phase. Analytical flow cytometry was used to check the purity and quantity of every magnetically sorted T cell population. Each sorted fraction had its genomic DNA isolated and then quantified by UV absorbance on a Nanodrop 2000c. Using the deep immunoSEQ assay, TCR CDR3 regions were amplified from genomic DNA by multiplex PCR. For each cell subset, the extracted genomic DNA was distributed evenly across all wells of several immunoSEQ 96-well plates, and each plate served as one replicate. For sorted subsets, approximately 0.2 ug of genomic DNA, equivalent to around 29,000 T cell genomes, went into each replicate PCR. Purified libraries were quantified with a Qubit 3.0 fluorometer, sized on a Bioanalyzer 2100, and re-quantified with the KAPA Library Quantification kit. A separate single-read 150-cycle Illumina NextSeq 550 flow cell was used to sequence each immunoSEQ 96-well plate. For the original study's pipeline: Because the immunoSEQ output included only junctional sequences and no quality scores, the filtering could not be the same as the filtering used for full-length reads. Sequences were annotated with PyIR, a Python wrapper for IgBLAST v1.9, and V/J genes and CDR3 were assigned using IMGT germline references. Any read was removed if the V/J assignment was weak (E-value above 1e-6), the CDR3 was missing, or the read contained stop codons, out-of-frame junctions, or ambiguous translated residues. V3J clonotypes were defined as sequences sharing the same inferred V gene, J gene, and CDR3 amino acid sequence. Percentage overlap between repertoires was computed as shared unique clonotypes divided by the size of the smaller repertoire. Three approaches were used to assess repertoire richness: RTK rarefaction, the Chao1 estimator, and Recon v2.1 estimates of unobserved clonotypes. OLGA was used to compute generation probabilities for all TCRbeta clonotypes that the gDNA method yielded from a few donors. This immuneACCESS table, as held by TCRdb, lists in-frame sequences with V and J called but not all clones. Of the missing ones, under half trace to an unresolved V gene in checked studies; the others have no known cause. V and J calls and clone size are as listed in that table; D and trimming were resolved from the DNA. This sample is represented by about 2 million clones; about 95% of them were singletons. 0.1% to 0.15% of the sample lies in the top ten.

From V the trimming removes 4 bases and from J it removes 5 bases, while the gene matches leave 12 bases of the junction unaccounted for. As encoded in the germline V gene (reference sequence), CDR1 is SGHNT while CDR2 is YYREEE. The CDR3 spans 16 residues, from the cysteine through the phenylalanine. Here the CDR3 DNA is all that survives: 48 bases in frame from base 1. The V gene is TRBV5-4 and the J gene is TRBJ2-5; 9 junctional bases match TRBD2. This TCR derives from a man younger than 30 in good health. Material for sequencing was naive CD4+ T cells sorted from blood. In light of the paper, this sample's cell subset or site label describes: CD45RA+ positively selected. Read as DNA, the sequence is TGTGCCAGCAGCGCTGGGCCTAGCGGGAATCTGGAGACCCAGTACTTC. It codes for CASSAGPSGNLETQYF. Beyond the CDR3, the reference TRBV5-4 and TRBJ2-5 genes provide the residues; the full variable domain reads: ETGVTQSPTHLIKTRGQQVTLRCSSQSGHNTVSWYQQALGQGPQFIFQYYREEENGRGNFPPRFSGLQFPNYSSELNVNALELDDSALYLCASSAGPSGNLETQYFGPGTRLLVL.